Shown below are 2 T cell receptor beta chains from a single sample sequenced in a study of cytomegalovirus exposure and HLA in healthy donors. Primers included in the PCR were 60 Vbeta and 13 Jbeta primers. Here immunoSEQ multiplex PCR was the method, and the copy in TCRdb shows in-frame clones only, minus some. The sample contains tens of thousands of clones, approximately 79% of which appear only once. What was sequenced was PBMCs. The origin of the receptors is a female donor in good health and CMV-seronegative.

This clone was observed a few times. The genes are TRBV9 and TRBJ2-3, with D tentatively TRBD2 (6 bases). The CDR3 is made up of 15 amino acids. The V gene's germline CDR1 is SGDLS and CDR2 YYNGEE. Trimming left V 0 bases short and J 3 bases short, with 11 bases between. The DNA of the CDR3 is TGTGCCAGCAGCGTAGGAGCGGGTGGGACAGATACGCAGTATTTT. Amino acid sequence: CASSVGAGGTDTQYF.

About this clone itself: A read error may produce the germline difference seen at one junction end. This specimen includes other DNA sequences encoding the same CDR3. The chain is built from TRBV7-7 and TRBJ1-1; D gene uncertain. This CDR3 has 13 amino acids. Germline-derived CDR1 and CDR2 are SSHAT and FNYEAQ (reference sequence). The CDR3 coding sequence is TGTGCTAGCAGCTCGCTTGCGGGCACTGAAGCTTTCTTT. Protein product: CASSSLAGTEAFF.